Presented here are 25 T cell receptor beta chains from one specimen sequenced in a study of T-cell reconstitution after alpha-beta-depleted transplantation in children. TCRbeta library construction was performed incorporating unique molecular identifiers. TCRdb ran MiXCR on the PCR reads and lists one entry per CDR3 protein. Seen here are about 830,000 distinct CDR3 sequences, 15% to 20% observed once, and the top ten hold 5%. The source material was PBMCs, mostly from graft donor cells, sampled 360 days after TCRalphabeta/CD19-depleted stem cell transplant. The receptors stem from a male patient aged 10-17 years who had a stem cell transplant for acute lymphoblastic leukemia, so the T cells may come from the graft donor.

The chain links TRBV20-1 to TRBJ1-2; 7 bases are a match to TRBD1. The trim removed 0 bases at V and 0 bases at J, leaving 13 bases unmatched. Looked up from germline, CDR1 is DFQATT and CDR2 is SNEGSKA (reference sequence). The length of the CDR3 is 18 residues. As DNA, the CDR3 is TGCAGTGCTAGAGATGTCCGGGAACCGGGACAGACTAACTATGGCTACACCTTC. Residues: CSARDVREPGQTNYGYTF.

J is TRBJ2-1 and V is TRBV2; 7 bases agree with TRBD1. The CDR3 is made up of 15 amino acids. Germline assignment: CDR1 SNHLY and CDR2 FYNNEI. The junction had 13 bases not matched to a gene; V was cut back by 6 bases and J by 8 bases. CDR3 region: CASSYRGQGRDEQFF. CDR3 nucleotide sequence: TGTGCCAGCAGCTACAGGGGCCAAGGGCGCGATGAGCAGTTCTTC.

The chain combines TRBV7-6 with TRBJ1-5, with D unclear. The CDR3 consists of 11 residues. V was trimmed by 2 bases and J by 9 bases, leaving 5 bases between them. In germline, CDR1 is SGHVS, CDR2 FNYEAQ. The CDR3 bases are TGTGCCAGCAGCTTATACGGGCCCCAGCATTTT. Amino acid sequence: CASSLYGPQHF. Using reference TRBV7-6 and TRBJ1-5 for the parts outside the CDR3, the full variable domain is GAGVSQSPRYKVTKRGQDVALRCDPISGHVSLYWYRQALGQGPEFLTYFNYEAQQDKSGLPNDRFSAERPEGSISTLTIQRTEQRDSAMYRCASSLYGPQHFGDGTRLSIL.

The V and J genes are TRBV4-1 and TRBJ2-1, with 10 bases matching TRBD2. V trimming: 1 base; J trimming: 8 bases; junction bases outside the gene matches: 8. The CDR3 is 16 residues long. Per the germline V gene, CDR1 is MGHRA and CDR2 is YSYEKL. CDR3 nucleotides: TGCGCCAGCAGCCAAGCACCGGGACTAGCGCGCTATGAGCAGTTCTTC. Encoded protein: CASSQAPGLARYEQFF.

This clonotype was seen more than once but under ten times. The gene calls are TRBV10-2 and TRBJ2-1; weak D call: TRBD2 (6 bases). The CDR3 is made up of 15 amino acids. Germline V gene lookup returns CDR1 WSHSY and CDR2 SAAADI. Trimming pared 9 bases from V and 8 bases from J, leaving 23 bases between. The DNA for the CDR3 is TGCGCCAGTTGCCGCCCTCCCCTAGCGTACCATGAGCAGTTCTTC. It codes for CASCRPPLAYHEQFF.

The chain has TRBV12-3 or TRBV12-4 and TRBJ2-1, with a possible D match to TRBD2 (6 bases). The CDR3 runs to 15 residues. V was clipped by 3 bases and J by 7 bases, with 16 bases between them. CDR3 amino acids: CASSFGGSASNEQFF. The CDR3 DNA is TGTGCCAGCAGTTTCGGGGGTAGCGCGAGTAATGAGCAGTTCTTC.

This clonotype was seen many times. V gene TRBV10-2 combines with J gene TRBJ1-2; 8 nucleotides line up with TRBD1. Germline V gives CDR1 WSHSY, CDR2 SAAADI. V was clipped by 0 bases and J by 7 bases; unmatched bases: 7. CDR3 length equals 15 residues. CDR3 amino acids: CASSESRQGARGYTF. The CDR3 nucleotides read TGCGCCAGCAGTGAGTCGCGGCAGGGGGCGCGTGGCTACACCTTC.

This clonotype showed up just a few times. The chain joins TRBV5-1 to TRBJ2-3; D unresolved. The CDR3 runs 13 residues. The germline V and J ends were trimmed by 3 bases and 7 bases, with 12 bases remaining between them. CDR1 is SGHRS, CDR2 YFSETQ, per germline. The CDR3 nucleotides are TGCGCCAGCAGCTACTACAGCGATAATACGCAGTATTTT. Translated, it gives CASSYYSDNTQYF.

The chain links TRBV5-1 to TRBJ2-1; 13 bases match TRBD2. From germline, CDR1 is SGHRS and CDR2 YFSETQ. With 4 bases clipped from V and 2 bases from J, the junction kept 3 bases outside the gene matches. This CDR3 is 16 amino acids long. The CDR3 nucleotides read TGCGCCAGCAGCAGAGGGACTAGCGGGACCTACAATGAGCAGTTCTTC. Translation gives CASSRGTSGTYNEQFF.

The chain recombines TRBV10-3 with TRBJ2-3, with D hard to call. The germline gives CDR1 ENHRY, CDR2 SYGVKD. There are 14 residues in the CDR3. The ends were cut back, 1 base at V and 5 bases at J, with 10 bases in the middle. The CDR3 DNA reads as TGTGCCATCAGTGAGTTCACGCTCATAGATACGCAGTATTTT. Translating it yields CAISEFTLIDTQYF.

This clonotype was observed at least ten times. The rearrangement uses TRBV5-1 and TRBJ2-7; D might be TRBD1 (5 bases). The germline V gene encodes CDR1 SGHRS and CDR2 YFSETQ. The CDR3 has 12 residues. V dropped 4 bases and J dropped 5 bases, with 10 bases sitting between them. The CDR3 is CASSVVGDEQYF. In DNA form, the CDR3 reads TGCGCCAGCAGCGTGGTAGGGGACGAGCAGTACTTC.

The chain couples TRBV6-5 to TRBJ1-4; TRBD1 matches at 7 bases. The CDR3 runs 15 residues. The germline CDR1 and CDR2 sequences are MNHEY and SVGAGI. Trimming cost V 3 bases and J 6 bases; bases outside gene matches: 7. CDR3 nucleotide sequence: TGTGCCAGCAGTTATATGGTCAGGGGGTATGAAAAACTGTTTTTT. As protein: CASSYMVRGYEKLFF.

This clonotype was counted a single time. The chain carries TRBV27 and TRBJ2-7, with TRBD1 identical over 8 bases. The V and J ends lost 4 bases and 5 bases, in that order; junction bases with no gene match: 4. Germline CDR1 is MNHEY and CDR2 is SMNVEV (reference sequence). The CDR3 totals 13 residues. This chain's CDR3 is CASSSQGAHEQYF. The CDR3 coding sequence is TGTGCCAGCAGTTCCCAGGGGGCCCACGAGCAGTACTTC.

This clonotype was counted only a few times. The V gene is TRBV9, the J gene TRBJ2-7; 11 nucleotides agree with TRBD2. This CDR3 is 15 amino acids long. V lost 0 bases and J lost 6; bases outside the gene matches: 5. The germline CDR1 and CDR2 sequences are SGDLS and YYNGEE. Here the CDR3 DNA reads TGTGCCAGCAGCGTAGAAACTAGCGGGAGTTCCGAGCAGTACTTC. Protein sequence: CASSVETSGSSEQYF.

This chain connects TRBV5-1 to TRBJ2-1; no clear D. This CDR3 has 12 amino acids. Between the trimmed V and J ends, which lost 7 bases and 8 bases, there was a span of 13 bases. Germline V gene data show CDR1 as SGHRS and CDR2 as YFSETQ. The chain's CDR3 is CASRYSLDEQFF. CDR3 DNA: TGCGCCAGCCGGTATTCCCTGGATGAGCAGTTCTTC. Full variable domain (rest looked up from reference TRBV5-1 and TRBJ2-1): KAGVTQTPRYLIKTRGQQVTLSCSPISGHRSVSWYQQTPGQGLQFLFEYFSETQRNKGNFPGRFSGRQFSNSRSEMNVSTLELGDSALYLCASRYSLDEQFFGPGTRLTVL.

The table lists this clonotype with a few counts. V is TRBV6-5 and J is TRBJ2-4; TRBD1 might be the D (6 bases). Trimming removed 2 bases at V and 1 base at J, with 9 bases between. Germline V lookup: CDR1 MNHEY, CDR2 SVGAGI. This CDR3 contains 15 residues. The CDR3 DNA reads as TGTGCCAGCAGTTACAGGGGGTCGGCCAAAAACATTCAGTACTTC. It specifies CASSYRGSAKNIQYF.

Only one count was recorded for this clonotype. Compared with germline, one end of the junction differs, possibly owing to a read error. V usage is TRBV20-1 and J usage is TRBJ2-1, with TRBD2 matching over 9 bases. Germline CDR1 is DFQATT and CDR2 is SNEGSKA (reference sequence). The CDR3 contains 16 residues. As DNA, the CDR3 is TGCTGTGCTAGAGATCTTGGTAGCGGGAGTGGCAATGAGCAGTTCTTC. Its protein is CCARDLGSGSGNEQFF.

This clonotype appeared a few times. This chain links TRBV23-1 with TRBJ2-1; 7 nucleotides agree with TRBD1. TRBV23-1 is flagged as an ORF with uncertain function. The CDR3 has 16 amino acids. With 4 bases clipped from V and 2 bases from J, the junction kept 8 bases outside the gene matches. CDR3 protein: CASSRKGTAPYNEQFF. CDR3 DNA: TGCGCCAGCAGTCGAAAAGGGACAGCTCCCTACAATGAGCAGTTCTTC.

The chain has TRBV20-1 and TRBJ2-2; 16 bases agree with TRBD2. The V gene end was trimmed by 3 bases and the J gene end by 4 bases; junction bases not matched to a gene: 11. CDR1 and CDR2 (germline): DFQATT, SNEGSKA (reference sequence). The CDR3 contains 19 residues. The CDR3 DNA sequence: TGCAGTGCTAGCCATCCGGGACTAGCGGGAGGGCTGGGCACCGGGGAGCTGTTTTTT. This encodes CSASHPGLAGGLGTGELFF.

This clonotype was seen more than once but under ten times. V gene TRBV3-1 combines with J gene TRBJ2-4; 10 nucleotides agree with TRBD1. Germline V gives CDR1 LGHDT, CDR2 YNNKEL (reference sequence). The trim removed 0 bases at V and 10 bases at J, leaving 6 bases unmatched. This CDR3 comprises 15 residues. CDR3 amino acids: CASSQDGDRGSIQYF. CDR3 in DNA: TGTGCCAGCAGCCAAGATGGGGACAGGGGATCTATTCAGTACTTC.

On this clonotype itself: Sequence at one end of the junction differs from germline and may be a read error. V and J are TRBV14 and TRBJ2-5; D tentatively reads TRBD1 or TRBD2 (7 bases each). The CDR3 is made up of 14 amino acids. Germline CDR1 and CDR2: SGHDN and FVKESK. CDR3 sequence reads: CASSLEGAGETRYF. The CDR3, as DNA: TGTGCCAGCAGCCTCGAGGGGGCGGGAGAGACCCGGTACTTC.

The J gene is TRBJ1-1, the V gene TRBV7-9; D possibly corresponds to TRBD1 (6 bases). This CDR3 spans 13 amino acids. Germline-derived CDR1 and CDR2 are SEHNR and FQNEAQ (reference sequence). Trimming left V 4 bases short and J 3 bases short, with 9 bases between. As DNA, the CDR3 is TGTGCCAGCAGCTGGGACACTTACACTGAAGCTTTCTTT. Its translation is CASSWDTYTEAFF.

In its sample, this clonotype was seen a few times. The genes are TRBV15 and TRBJ2-7; possibly TRBD2 for D (5 bases). CDR3 length: 13 residues. Germline V lookup: CDR1 LNHNV, CDR2 YYDKDF (reference sequence). Trimming shortened V by 0 bases and J by 9 bases, and 12 bases separated the two germline ends. This chain's CDR3 is CATSRDPAGSQYF. CDR3 in DNA: TGTGCCACCAGCAGAGATCCGGCGGGCTCGCAGTACTTC.

This clonotype was observed a few times. The rearrangement uses TRBV29-1 and TRBJ1-3, with 10 bases lining up with TRBD1. Losses at the gene ends were 6 bases for V and 2 bases for J; bases not matched to a gene: 7. Germline loops: CDR1 SQVTM, CDR2 ANQGSEA. The CDR3 runs to 15 residues. Here the CDR3 DNA reads TGCAGCGTCTTTGGGACAGGGGAAGCTGGAAACACCATATATTTT. Encoded protein: CSVFGTGEAGNTIYF.

The rearrangement uses TRBV18 and TRBJ2-3, with TRBD1 matching 7 bases. Germline V gives CDR1 KGHSH, CDR2 LQKENI. The CDR3 sequence is 12 residues long. V shed 2 bases, J shed 10 bases, and the junction held 3 bases outside the gene matches. CDR3 loop: CASSPGDRAQYF. The CDR3 nucleotides are TGTGCCAGCTCACCAGGGGACAGAGCGCAGTATTTT.